Reported below is one TCR beta chain. Using immunoSEQ multiplex PCR, the repertoire was profiled, and TCRdb retains in-frame clones only, with some absent. The data show tens of thousands of clones, with 84% seen just once and 9.3% held by the top ten. The sample comes from a study of early stage breast cancer tumors. Germline V gene lookup returns CDR1 SGHKS and CDR2 YYEKEE (reference sequence). After removal of 6 bases from V and 5 bases from J, the junction contained 14 bases not matched to a gene. CDR3 size: 15 residues. Source material: blood. This rearrangement joins TRBV5-5 to TRBJ2-7; 7 positions agree with TRBD1. The receptor comes from a person aged 45-65 years with breast cancer. CDR3 coding DNA: TGTGCCAGCATTCCACAGGGGACCTCCGGGGACGAGCAGTACTTC. Its protein is CASIPQGTSGDEQYF.